This TCR beta chain was captured by sequencing in a study of STAT3 mutations in large granular lymphocyte leukemia. Assay used: immunoSEQ multiplex PCR; TCRdb lists only in-frame clones, some missing. This table has about 24,000 clones, 94% appearing once. Comment on this clone: Its antigen is not known.

CDR1 and CDR2 from the germline V gene are SGHTA and FQGTGA. The V and J ends lost 5 bases and 8 bases, in that order; junction bases with no gene match: 7. CDR3 length: 13 residues. The study's findings and limits: Every T-LGLL patient had at least one immunodominant TCRbeta clonotype. Persisting codominant clonotypes may have hidden a small pathogenic clone. TCR clonotype switching after therapy occurred in about 35% of the 18 patients.

Sequencing input: peripheral blood mononuclear cells. V gene TRBV7-3 combines with J gene TRBJ1-2; 8 nucleotides match TRBD1. This receptor was identified in a man aged 35-49 years with T-cell large granular lymphocyte leukemia. Some clones in this sample may be carry-over from other donors' samples. The DNA for the CDR3 is TGTGCCAGCAGCCTAGGACAGGGTCGGGGCTACACCTTC. Translated: CASSLGQGRGYTF.